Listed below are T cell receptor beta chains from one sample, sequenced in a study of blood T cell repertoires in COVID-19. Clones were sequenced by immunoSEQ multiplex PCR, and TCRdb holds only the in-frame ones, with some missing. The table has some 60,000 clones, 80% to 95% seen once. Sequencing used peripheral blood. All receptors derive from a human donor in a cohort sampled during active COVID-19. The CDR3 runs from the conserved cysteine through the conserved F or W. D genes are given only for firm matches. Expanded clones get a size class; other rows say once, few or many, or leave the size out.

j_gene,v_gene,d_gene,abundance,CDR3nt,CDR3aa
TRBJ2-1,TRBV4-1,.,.,TGCGCCAGCAGCCAAGATCGGGCAGGGGTATACAATGAGCAGTTCTTC,CASSQDRAGVYNEQFF
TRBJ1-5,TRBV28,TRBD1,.,TGTGCCAGCAGCGAACTCAGGGGGAACAATCAGCCCCAGCATTTT,CASSELRGNNQPQHF
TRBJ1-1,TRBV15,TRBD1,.,TGTGCCACCAGCAGTCCGGGACAGGGTATGACTGAAGCTTTCTTT,CATSSPGQGMTEAFF
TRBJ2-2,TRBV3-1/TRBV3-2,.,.,TGTGCCAGCACCCGGGGAGGAACGAACACCGGGGAGCTGTTTTTT,CASTRGGTNTGELFF
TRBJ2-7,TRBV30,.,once,TGTGCCTGGAGTGGAGGGTGGGGGGAATACGAGCAGTACTTC,CAWSGGWGEYEQYF
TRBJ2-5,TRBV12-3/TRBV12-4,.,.,TGTGCCAGCAGTTTTGCCCGGCAAGAGACCCAGTACTTC,CASSFARQETQYF
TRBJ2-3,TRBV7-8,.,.,TGTGCCAGCAGCCTCACTATTTATACGCAGTATTTT,CASSLTIYTQYF
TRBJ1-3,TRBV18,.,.,TGTGCCAGCTCACCCGTTGCGGGAAACACCATATATTTT,CASSPVAGNTIYF
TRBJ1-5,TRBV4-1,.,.,TGCGCCGGGGGGGGCAGCGAACGCCTAGGGCCCCAGCATTTT,CAGGGSERLGPQHF
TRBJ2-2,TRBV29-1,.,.,TGCAGCGTTCGCATGATACTCGACACCGGGGAGCTGTTTTTT,CSVRMILDTGELFF
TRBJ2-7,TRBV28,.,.,TGTGCCAGCAGTTTATACAGCGGCGCCTACGAGCAGTACTTC,CASSLYSGAYEQYF
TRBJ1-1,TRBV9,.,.,TGTGCCAGCAGCGTCGCGGAGGGGTTTGAAGCTTTCTTT,CASSVAEGFEAFF
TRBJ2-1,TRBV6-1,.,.,TGTGCCAGCAGTGAAGCGCTCCACCGACTTTACAATGAGCAGTTCTTC,CASSEALHRLYNEQFF
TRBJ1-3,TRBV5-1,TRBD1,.,TGCGCCAGCAGCCTAACGGGACAGGGAAACACCATATATTTT,CASSLTGQGNTIYF
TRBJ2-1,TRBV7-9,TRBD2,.,TGTGCCAGCAGCTTAGGACTAGCGGGAGGGGATGAGCAGTTCTTC,CASSLGLAGGDEQFF